These T cell receptor beta chains were read from a single sample in a study of T cell responses to AZD1222 COVID-19 vaccine. The protocol was immunoSEQ multiplex PCR, while the TCRdb copy is restricted to in-frame clones and leaves out a portion. The sample has roughly 170,000 clones; about 91% are singletons. Sequencing used peripheral blood, obtained on day 0 of AZD1222 vaccination. The receptors originated from an adult in good health. CDR3s leave out the opening cysteine and the closing phenylalanine or tryptophan. A D gene is named only where the DNA matches it firmly.

d_gene: .; v_gene: TRBV10-2; j_gene: TRBJ2-7; CDR3aa: ASRSGYYEQY
d_gene: TRBD2; v_gene: TRBV5-6; j_gene: TRBJ2-3; CDR3aa: ASSFLAGGLTDTQY
d_gene: .; v_gene: TRBV7-9; j_gene: TRBJ1-1; CDR3aa: ASSRTTNTEAF
d_gene: .; v_gene: TRBV5-8; j_gene: TRBJ1-4; CDR3aa: ASSLRLPRGEKLF
d_gene: .; v_gene: TRBV27; j_gene: TRBJ1-6; CDR3aa: ASSLWLYNSPLH
d_gene: .; v_gene: TRBV6-5; j_gene: TRBJ1-1; CDR3aa: ASSSEGGSSKAF
d_gene: .; v_gene: TRBV21-1; j_gene: TRBJ1-5; CDR3aa: ASSIKLQGPNQPQH
d_gene: .; v_gene: TRBV19; j_gene: TRBJ2-2; CDR3aa: ASSDLGGRDTGELF
d_gene: .; v_gene: TRBV14; j_gene: TRBJ1-6; CDR3aa: ASSQEINNSPLH
d_gene: .; v_gene: TRBV5-4; j_gene: TRBJ1-1; CDR3aa: ASSLGGVNTEAF
d_gene: TRBD1; v_gene: TRBV6-5; j_gene: TRBJ2-2; CDR3aa: ASKRTGYTGELF
d_gene: .; v_gene: TRBV5-1; j_gene: TRBJ2-6; CDR3aa: ASSLESGSGANVLT
d_gene: .; v_gene: TRBV3-1/TRBV3-2; j_gene: TRBJ2-3; CDR3aa: ASSLGTSHTDTQY
d_gene: .; v_gene: TRBV6-5; j_gene: TRBJ1-4; CDR3aa: ASSYNGRSNEKLF
d_gene: .; v_gene: TRBV10-2; j_gene: TRBJ1-5; CDR3aa: ASSERGFSNQPQH
d_gene: .; v_gene: TRBV19; j_gene: TRBJ2-3; CDR3aa: ASSMWAASTFSTDTQY
d_gene: .; v_gene: TRBV5-6; j_gene: TRBJ1-5; CDR3aa: ASSAKGQVNQPQH
d_gene: TRBD1; v_gene: TRBV19; j_gene: TRBJ1-6; CDR3aa: ASSKADRGDSPLH
d_gene: TRBD1; v_gene: TRBV6-5; j_gene: TRBJ1-2; CDR3aa: ASRTGTGWGYT
d_gene: .; v_gene: TRBV4-3; j_gene: TRBJ1-1; CDR3aa: ASSQDVLEEMNTEAF